The 2 T cell receptor beta chains below all came from one sample that was sequenced in a study of blood T cells in healthy people across ages. Sample-barcoded 5' priming and a J-beta primer mix drove a second PCR of roughly 7 to 11 cycles. TCRdb recomputed calls from the 5' RACE reads with MiXCR, one row per CDR3 protein. The sample yields some 1.4 million distinct CDR3 sequences, about 43% seen once. The sequencing input was blood. The receptors here all came from a woman younger than 30 in good health.

The rearrangement links TRBV28 to TRBJ1-2, with TRBD1 identical over 10 bases. The CDR3 contains 15 residues. The germline V gene encodes CDR1 MDHEN and CDR2 SYDVKM. V shed 1 base, J shed 5 bases, and the junction held 4 bases outside the gene matches. The chain's CDR3 is CASSLLDRGLYGYTF. In DNA form, the CDR3 reads TGTGCCAGCAGTTTATTAGACAGGGGGCTTTATGGCTACACCTTC.

This chain uses TRBV28 with TRBJ2-5; 8 bases line up with TRBD1. Losses at the gene ends were 4 bases for V and 11 bases for J; bases not matched to a gene: 12. Germline CDR1 is MDHEN and CDR2 is SYDVKM. The CDR3 covers 14 residues. CDR3 DNA sequence: TGTGCCAGCAGTTCCGTACAGGGGGTCGATGAGCAGTACTTC. Protein sequence: CASSSVQGVDEQYF.